This T cell receptor beta chain was sequenced for a study of T cell repertoires in cytomegalovirus infection. MiXCR, applied by TCRdb to the reads, yields one record per CDR3 protein. This table holds about 360,000 distinct CDR3 sequences, about a third found once. Notes on this clonotype: Its antigen is unknown.

This CDR3 has 14 amino acids. After removal of 1 base from V and 14 bases from J, the junction contained 8 bases not matched to a gene. Germline lookup yields CDR1 SGHTA and CDR2 FQGNSA. The chain is built from TRBV7-2 and TRBJ2-3; 11 bases align to TRBD2. The sequencing here drew on cultured PBMCs, taken from culture after CMV antigen stimulation. This clonotype was obtained from a human donor in good health (CMV status not recorded). Some clones in this sample may be carry-over from other donors' samples. The CDR3 sequence: CASSLGASGGKAYF. CDR3 bases: TGTGCCAGCAGCTTAGGGGCTAGCGGGGGGAAGGCGTATTTT. The variable domain in full, completed from reference TRBV7-2 and TRBJ2-3, reads GAGVSQSPSNKVTEKGKDVELRCDPISGHTALYWYRQSLGQGLEFLIYFQGNSAPDKSGLPSDRFSAERTGGSVSTLTIQRTQQEDSAVYLCASSLGASGGKAYFGPGTRLTVL.